Below, 22 T cell receptor beta chains from the same sample are listed, as sequenced in a study of CD8+ T cells in alopecia areata. cDNA prepared by RNA extraction and subsequent reverse transcription served as the template for sequencing. Produced via immunoSEQ multiplex PCR; TCRdb's table is partial and in-frame only. The sample records some 180,000 clones, around 63% being singletons. The sample was CD4+ T cells sorted from blood, taken at week 0. The origin of the receptors is a human donor with alopecia areata.

The chain recombines TRBV7-2 with TRBJ1-2; perhaps TRBD1 as D (6 bases). This CDR3 spans 13 amino acids. Trimming pared 5 bases from V and 7 bases from J, leaving 14 bases between. CDR1 SGHTA and CDR2 FQGNSA come from the germline V gene. CDR3: CASSPYGGRGYTF. Here the CDR3 DNA reads TGTGCCAGCAGCCCTTATGGGGGCCGTGGCTACACCTTC.

The CDR3 loop reads CASSISGRETQYF. CDR3 nucleotides: TGTGCCAGCTCAATCTCAGGAAGGGAGACCCAGTACTTC. The chain recombines TRBV18 with TRBJ2-5; unclear D gene. This CDR3 comprises 13 residues. The germline gives CDR1 KGHSH, CDR2 LQKENI. V was clipped by 5 bases and J by 5 bases, with 12 bases between them.

This clone has a single count. The V gene is TRBV29-1, the J gene TRBJ2-2; D is undetermined. This CDR3 is 12 amino acids long. The germline V and J ends were trimmed by 3 bases and 7 bases, with 9 bases remaining between them. The germline CDR1 and CDR2 sequences are SQVTM and ANQGSEA. The CDR3 nucleotides read TGCAGCGTTGATAACTGGGACGGGGAGCTGTTTTTT. Translated: CSVDNWDGELFF.

The chain couples TRBV4-2 to TRBJ2-7; possibly TRBD1 or TRBD2 for D (6 bases each). The CDR3 length is 13 residues. The V gene's germline CDR1 is LGHNA and CDR2 YNFKEQ. V lost 2 bases and J 5 bases, leaving 10 bases between the germline ends. Here the CDR3 reads CASSQRRGDEQYF. The CDR3 DNA sequence: TGTGCCAGCAGCCAAAGGAGGGGGGACGAGCAGTACTTC.

This clone was observed a few times. V usage is TRBV6-6 and J usage is TRBJ1-4, with D maybe TRBD1 (5 bases). CDR1 is MNHNY, CDR2 SVGAGI, per germline (reference sequence). Trimming removed 2 bases from V and 5 bases from J, with 12 bases in between. The CDR3 has 15 amino acids. The CDR3: CASSYRGTRNEKLFF. CDR3 nucleotides: TGTGCCAGCAGTTACCGGGGGACCAGGAATGAAAAACTGTTTTTT.

In this sample, this clone turned up a few times. This chain connects TRBV29-1 to TRBJ2-7, with TRBD1 matching 8 bases. The trim removed 8 bases at V and 6 bases at J, leaving 12 bases unmatched. CDR3 size: 13 residues. From germline, CDR1 is SQVTM and CDR2 ANQGSEA. The CDR3 DNA reads TGCAGCCCCGGAGGGACAGGTCGGTGCGAGCAGTACTTC. Its protein product is CSPGGTGRCEQYF.

Regarding this clone: Given a much more abundant clone one base away, this may be a read error. The V call is TRBV19, the J call TRBJ2-3; D is undetermined. Trimming cost V 9 bases and J 5 bases, with 6 bases left between them. The CDR3 contains 10 residues. Germline-derived CDR1 and CDR2 are LNHDA and SQIVND (reference sequence). CDR3: CASIGDTQYF. The CDR3 DNA reads TGTGCCAGCATCGGAGATACGCAGTATTTT.

This sequence joins TRBV4-3 and TRBJ2-3; no firm D call. The CDR3 contains 13 residues. Trimming cost V 1 base and J 4 bases, with 6 bases left between them. The germline V gene has CDR1 LGHNA and CDR2 YSLEER. The CDR3 DNA follows: TGCGCCAGCAGCCAAGCGTTGTCAGATACGCAGTATTTT. Translation gives CASSQALSDTQYF.

This clone was observed once. This chain connects TRBV15 to TRBJ1-3; 7 bases line up with TRBD1. V lost 2 bases to trimming and J lost 0 bases; unmatched junction nucleotides: 10. CDR1 and CDR2 from the germline V gene are LNHNV and YYDKDF (reference sequence). The CDR3 has 18 residues. The CDR3 nucleotides are TGTGCCACCAGCAGATCCGGGACAGCACTTTTCTCTGGAAACACCATATATTTT. Amino acid sequence: CATSRSGTALFSGNTIYF.

The chain joins TRBV6-5 to TRBJ1-1; 8 nucleotides agree with TRBD1. V was clipped by 5 bases and J by 7 bases; unmatched bases: 9. This CDR3 comprises 14 residues. CDR1 is MNHEY, CDR2 SVGAGI, per germline. The DNA of the CDR3 is TGTGCCAGCAGTGAACTCCAGGGGGCCGGTGAAGCTTTCTTT. This translates into CASSELQGAGEAFF.

This clone was found a few times. The chain's CDR3 is CASSGYGYTF. CDR3 coding DNA: TGTGCCAGTAGTGGCTATGGCTACACCTTC. The chain joins TRBV19 to TRBJ1-2; D gene uncertain. Germline loops: CDR1 LNHDA, CDR2 SQIVND (reference sequence). Trimming stripped 5 bases from V and 4 bases from J, with 2 bases between. The CDR3 covers 10 residues.

Regarding this clone: An end of the junction does not agree with germline; a read error may underlie this. The gene calls are TRBV7-2 and TRBJ2-5; D gene uncertain. The CDR3 loop spans 10 amino acids. In germline, CDR1 is SGHTA, CDR2 FQGNSA. CDR3 region: CASSLVTAHF. CDR3 DNA: TGTGCCAGCAGCTTAGTTACCGCGCACTTC.

Turning to this clone: Additional DNA sequences in this sample encode the identical CDR3. The chain links TRBV30 to TRBJ2-5; unclear D gene. Germline V gene sequence: CDR1 GTSNPN, CDR2 SVGIG (reference sequence). Trimming took 0 bases from V and 3 from J, leaving 5 bases between them. The CDR3 covers 12 residues. The CDR3 DNA reads TGTGCCTGGAGTGTAGGGAAAGAGACCCAGTACTTC. Translating it yields CAWSVGKETQYF. The full variable domain, its missing parts supplied by reference TRBV30 and TRBJ2-5, is SQTIHQWPATLVQPVGSPLSLECTVEGTSNPNLYWYRQAAGRGLQLLFYSVGIGQISSEVPQNLSASRPQDRQFILSSKKLLLSDSGFYLCAWSVGKETQYFGPGTRLLVL.

The V and J genes are TRBV30 and TRBJ1-1; TRBD1 is a possible D gene (5 bases). This CDR3 comprises 13 residues. The V gene's germline CDR1 is GTSNPN and CDR2 SVGIG (reference sequence). V was clipped by 1 base and J by 8 bases, with 14 bases between them. The CDR3 DNA is TGTGCCTGGAGTGGAGGGGAGGGTTACGAAGCTTTCTTT. Its protein product is CAWSGGEGYEAFF.

The chain has TRBV28 and TRBJ2-5; D unclear. The length of the CDR3 is 17 residues. The germline V gene has CDR1 MDHEN and CDR2 SYDVKM. Trimming left V 3 bases short and J 2 bases short, with 19 bases between. CDR3 bases: TGTGCCAGCAGTTTCCCCCTGATTGGGTCAGAACAAGAGACCCAGTACTTC. It yields the protein CASSFPLIGSEQETQYF.

The chain combines TRBV30 with TRBJ1-1; D is undetermined. Per germline, CDR1 GTSNPN and CDR2 SVGIG (reference sequence). The CDR3 totals 12 residues. The V end was cut by 4 bases, the J end by 5 bases, with 11 bases between. The CDR3 loop reads CAWMPYGTEAFF. Written as DNA, the CDR3 is TGTGCCTGGATGCCCTATGGGACTGAAGCTTTCTTT.

The chain recombines TRBV29-1 with TRBJ1-2; the D gene is possibly TRBD1 (6 bases). The CDR3 has 14 residues. Trimming removed 7 bases at V and 2 bases at J, with 17 bases between. Germline values: CDR1 SQVTM, CDR2 ANQGSEA. CDR3 nucleotides: TGCAGCGCTGCCGGGGGGCTGGGCAACTATGGCTACACCTTC. Translation gives CSAAGGLGNYGYTF.

This clone was counted only a few times. The chain carries TRBV7-9 and TRBJ2-3; D not certain. The germline V gene has CDR1 SEHNR and CDR2 FQNEAQ (reference sequence). V was pared by 4 bases and J by 1 base, with 9 bases between. The CDR3 is 14 amino acids. The CDR3 bases are TGTGCCAGCAGCTCCCTAACAGGCACAGATACGCAGTATTTT. It translates to CASSSLTGTDTQYF.

This chain links TRBV29-1 with TRBJ2-7; possible D gene TRBD1, 5 bases. Trimming took 3 bases from V and 1 from J, leaving 10 bases between them. There are 13 residues in the CDR3. Looked up from germline, CDR1 is SQVTM and CDR2 is ANQGSEA. This CDR3 is CSVDGSGSYEQYF. In DNA form, the CDR3 reads TGCAGCGTTGATGGGTCAGGGTCCTACGAGCAGTACTTC.

This clone has only a few counts. The rearrangement joins TRBV5-1 to TRBJ1-1, with D maybe TRBD1 (5 bases). The CDR3 spans 14 residues. Germline loops: CDR1 SGHRS, CDR2 YFSETQ. V was clipped by 1 base and J by 1 base, with 8 bases between them. As DNA, the CDR3 is TGCGCCAGCAGCTTGACAAGGGGGAACACTGAAGCTTTCTTT. Translation: CASSLTRGNTEAFF.

Concerning this clone itself: Other nucleotide sequences in the sample specify the same CDR3. The chain uses TRBV18 and TRBJ2-7; the D gene could be TRBD1 or TRBD2 (5 bases each). CDR3 size: 11 residues. Trimming cost V 2 bases and J 6 bases, with 5 bases left between them. Looked up from germline, CDR1 is KGHSH and CDR2 is LQKENI. In DNA, the CDR3 is TGTGCCAGCTCACCAGGGGGCGAGCAGTACTTC. Protein: CASSPGGEQYF.

This chain links TRBV6-6 with TRBJ2-2; D remains ambiguous. The V gene lost 0 bases and the J gene lost 4 bases, with 0 bases spanning the gap. CDR1 is MNHNY, CDR2 SVGAGI, per germline (reference sequence). The CDR3 sequence is 12 residues long. In nucleotides, the CDR3 is TGTGCCAGCAGTTACTCCACCGGGGAGCTGTTTTTT. It is translated as CASSYSTGELFF.